The TCR beta chain described here comes from a study of CD8+ T cells in alopecia areata. Study as a whole: The drug, tofacitinib, lasted 6 to 18 months, followed by 6 months off drug. Points from the study as a whole: Between patients, shared TCR sequences were less clear than in mice. This was possibly due in part to HLA diversity in the patient population.

Once RNA had been extracted, it was reverse transcribed into cDNA to act as the sequencing template. TCRdb keeps only in-frame clones here, not all; method: immunoSEQ multiplex PCR. The data hold over 150,000 clones, with around 50% observed a single time. This clone has a handful of counts. Its specificity is not known. Obtained from alopecia areata patients were lesional scalp punch biopsies along with peripheral blood. Sorted populations comprised CD4+ and CD8+ T cells obtained from PBMCs. Source: CD4+ T cells sorted from blood, taken at week 0. This TCR was recovered from a human donor with alopecia areata.

DNA of the CDR3: TGCAGCGTTGGAGAGGGGGATCGTCAGCCCCAGCATTTT. Its translation is CSVGEGDRQPQHF. This rearrangement joins TRBV29-1 to TRBJ1-5, with D possibly being TRBD1 (6 bases). Trimming took 4 bases from V and 6 from J, leaving 13 bases between them. There are 13 residues in the CDR3. Germline CDR1 reads SQVTM; CDR2 reads ANQGSEA.